The present entry profiles one T cell receptor (beta chain) with its context. The CDR3 has 14 amino acids. CDR1 and CDR2 from the germline V gene are SGDLS and YYNGEE. V was pared by 3 bases and J by 7 bases, with 9 bases of the junction left unmatched. This entry belongs to a study of beta chain features in type 1 diabetes. Reverse transcribing all isolated RNA meant expressed TCRB transcripts were sequenced. TCRdb keeps only in-frame clones here, not all; method: immunoSEQ multiplex PCR. The sample holds about half a million clones, about 10% seen once. CD4+ naive, central memory, regulatory and stem cell-like memory cells were sorted via CD45RO/CCR7/CD25/CD127/CD95/CD27.

The sequencing sample was made of naive CD4+ T cells from blood. The sequence was collected from a woman under 30 in good health. The J gene is TRBJ2-5, the V gene TRBV9; 7 bases are shared with TRBD2. CDR3 protein: CASSASSGPGTQYF. CDR3 nucleotide sequence: TGTGCCAGCAGCGCCTCTAGCGGTCCAGGGACCCAGTACTTC.